This T cell receptor beta chain originates from a study of T cell responses to AZD1222 COVID-19 vaccine (dated by TCRdb to the early 2020s). Regarding the research as a whole: Because spike-specific TCR depth and breadth did not differ between the two schedules, AZD1222 recipients who got a second dose at roughly 4 weeks were pooled with those who got a second dose at roughly 12 weeks. Enrollment into the trials was organized by age into subgroups of 18-55, 56-69 and 70-plus years, and those subgroups contained roughly 150, 30 and 60 TCR-sequenced participants, respectively. A total of about 230 trial participants underwent TCR sequencing, of whom around 200 received two doses of AZD1222 and about 25 received two doses of the MenACWY control vaccine. Points the paper makes about the study in general: Participants were mostly white British, with more females than males. The authors suggested clonal diversity may have been underestimated. The whole spike protein was spanned by vaccine-associated CD4 TCRs, and dominant responses were seen in regions 160-218 and 743-854. Epitopes outside the regions mutated in the B.1.351 and B.1.1.7 variants were reportedly recognized by nearly half of the unique spike-specific TCRs. Only six AZD1222 recipients were SARS-CoV-2 seropositive at baseline, limiting conclusions about previously exposed vaccinees. Because no day 14 peak-response samples were available, the repertoires could be characterized only after the peak T cell response. After two AZD1222 doses, spike-specific TCR breadth and depth were significantly higher than at day 0 and than in MenACWY recipients. The 56-69-year group was small, and its depth increase did not reach significance, likely because of low power.

Trimming at the junction amounts to 2 bases on V and 7 bases on J, and the germline ends lie 20 bases apart. The germline V gene supplies CDR1 SGHTA and CDR2 FQGTGA. From cysteine to phenylalanine, the CDR3 is 17 amino acids long. Of the read, only the CDR3 DNA is kept; its 51 bases are in frame from base 1. The CDR3 regions of human TCRbeta chains were analyzed by immunosequencing. Per the authors' processing: TCRs in the repertoires were compared against a reference library of SARS-CoV-2-specific TCRs that had been generated with the MIRA antigen-specificity platform. Breadth was defined as the fraction of unique TCRs that were SARS-CoV-2-associated. Depth was defined as the fraction of total T cells that were SARS-CoV-2-associated. Using the MIRA data, each spike-specific TCR was mapped to the spike region that the TCR reacts to and placed in a CD4 or CD8 class. Log10-transformed breadth and depth values were compared by one-way ANOVA with Sidak's multiple comparisons tests. TCRdb mirrors the immuneACCESS table, restricted to in-frame sequences. Some clones are absent from its copies; in checked studies, under half trace to an unresolved V gene, and the reason for the others is unknown. Clonal size and the V and J genes are those of that table, whereas D and trimming came from the DNA. Present in this sample are about 92,000 clones, 80% to 90% of which were seen just once. The ten largest clones capture about 10% of the sample.

On this clone itself: The antigen it binds to is not known. No base-level quality is on record; no much larger clone is a single base apart.

The time point label for this specimen denotes: baseline before first vaccination. Vaccinee samples were obtained from the UK trials COV001 and COV002, which included a single-blind randomized controlled phase 2/3 trial of AZD1222 (ChAdOx1 nCoV-19) in healthy adults. For TCRbeta chain sequencing, PBMC samples were collected from trial participants at day 0 and at day 28 after the second dose. The receptor was isolated from an adult in good health. The chain was built from TRBV7-3 and TRBJ2-2; the D region possibly corresponds to TRBD2 (6 bases align). The sample consisted of peripheral blood, taken on day 0 of AZD1222 vaccination. The DNA reads TGTGCCAGCAGCTTAGATAGAGCGGGTTCGGGTATCGGGGAGCTGTTTTTT. It codes for CASSLDRAGSGIGELFF. This CDR3, with the reference TRBV7-3 and TRBJ2-2 proteins standing in past its ends, gives the full variable domain GAGVSQTPSNKVTEKGKYVELRCDPISGHTALYWYRQSLGQGPEFLIYFQGTGAADDSGLPNDRFFAVRPEGSVSTLKIQRTERGDSAVYLCASSLDRAGSGIGELFFGEGSRLTVL.